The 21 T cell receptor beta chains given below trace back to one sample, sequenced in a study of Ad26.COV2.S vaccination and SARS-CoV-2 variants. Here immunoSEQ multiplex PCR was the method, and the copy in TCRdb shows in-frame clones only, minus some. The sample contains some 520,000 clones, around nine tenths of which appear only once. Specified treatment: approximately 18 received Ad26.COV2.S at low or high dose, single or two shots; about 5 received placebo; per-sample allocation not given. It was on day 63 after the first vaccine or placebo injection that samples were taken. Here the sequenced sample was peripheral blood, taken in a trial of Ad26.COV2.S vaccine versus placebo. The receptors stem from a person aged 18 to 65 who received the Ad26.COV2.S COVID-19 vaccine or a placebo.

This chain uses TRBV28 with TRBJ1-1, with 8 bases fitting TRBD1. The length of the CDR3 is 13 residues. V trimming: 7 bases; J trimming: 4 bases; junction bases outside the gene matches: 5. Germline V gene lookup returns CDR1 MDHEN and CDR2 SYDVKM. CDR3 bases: TGTGCCAGCACTCGGGACAGGCCCACTGAAGCTTTCTTT. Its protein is CASTRDRPTEAFF. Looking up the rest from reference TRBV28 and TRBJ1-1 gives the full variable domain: DVKVTQSSRYLVKRTGEKVFLECVQDMDHENMFWYRQDPGLGLRLIYFSYDVKMKEKGDIPEGYSVSREKKERFSLILESASTNQTSMYLCASTRDRPTEAFFGQGTRLTVV.

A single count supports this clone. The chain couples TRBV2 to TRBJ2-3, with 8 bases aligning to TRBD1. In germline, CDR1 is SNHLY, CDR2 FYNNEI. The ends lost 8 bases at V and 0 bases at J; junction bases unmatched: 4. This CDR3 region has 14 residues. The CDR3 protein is CASGWTGSTDTQYF. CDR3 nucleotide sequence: TGTGCCAGCGGATGGACAGGGAGCACAGATACGCAGTATTTT.

The CDR3 sequence: CASSLDPGTGSYNEQFF. Here the CDR3 DNA reads TGTGCCAGCAGCTTAGATCCCGGGACAGGTTCCTACAATGAGCAGTTCTTC. The genes are TRBV7-2 and TRBJ2-1; TRBD1 matches 8 bases. Germline V lookup: CDR1 SGHTA, CDR2 FQGNSA. V lost 1 base, J lost 1 base, and 6 bases stayed unmatched. This CDR3 has 17 amino acids. Full variable domain (rest looked up from reference TRBV7-2 and TRBJ2-1): GAGVSQSPSNKVTEKGKDVELRCDPISGHTALYWYRQSLGQGLEFLIYFQGNSAPDKSGLPSDRFSAERTGGSVSTLTIQRTQQEDSAVYLCASSLDPGTGSYNEQFFGPGTRLTVL.

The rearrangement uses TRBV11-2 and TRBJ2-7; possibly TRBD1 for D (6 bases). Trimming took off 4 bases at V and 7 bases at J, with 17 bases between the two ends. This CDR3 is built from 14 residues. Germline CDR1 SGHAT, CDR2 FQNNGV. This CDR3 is CASSYRALDWEQYF. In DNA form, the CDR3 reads TGTGCCAGCAGCTACAGGGCCCTGGATTGGGAGCAGTACTTC.

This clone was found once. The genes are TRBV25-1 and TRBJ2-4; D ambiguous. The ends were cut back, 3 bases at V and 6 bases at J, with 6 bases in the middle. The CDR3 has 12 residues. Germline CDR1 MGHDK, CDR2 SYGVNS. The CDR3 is CASSDDRNIQYF. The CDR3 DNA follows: TGTGCCAGCAGTGATGATAGAAACATTCAGTACTTC.

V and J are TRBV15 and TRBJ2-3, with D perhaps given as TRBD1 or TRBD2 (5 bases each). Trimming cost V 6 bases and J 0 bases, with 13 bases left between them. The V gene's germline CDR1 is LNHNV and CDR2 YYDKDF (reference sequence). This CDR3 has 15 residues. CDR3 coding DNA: TGTGCCACCAGGGGGGAGACGACTAGCACAGATACGCAGTATTTT. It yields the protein CATRGETTSTDTQYF.

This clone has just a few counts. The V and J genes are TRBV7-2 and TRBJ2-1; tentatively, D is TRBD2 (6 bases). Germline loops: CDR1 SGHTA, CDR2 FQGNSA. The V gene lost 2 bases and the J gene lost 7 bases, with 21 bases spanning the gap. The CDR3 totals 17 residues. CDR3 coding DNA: TGTGCCAGCAGCTTAATGGCCCTCGGGACTCGGATTAATGAGCAGTTCTTC. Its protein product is CASSLMALGTRINEQFF.

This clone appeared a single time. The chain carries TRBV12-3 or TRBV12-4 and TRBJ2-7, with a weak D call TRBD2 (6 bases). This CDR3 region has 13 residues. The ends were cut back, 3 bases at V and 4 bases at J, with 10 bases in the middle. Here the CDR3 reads CASSLLAPYEQYF. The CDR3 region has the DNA TGTGCCAGCAGTTTGCTAGCGCCGTACGAGCAGTACTTC.

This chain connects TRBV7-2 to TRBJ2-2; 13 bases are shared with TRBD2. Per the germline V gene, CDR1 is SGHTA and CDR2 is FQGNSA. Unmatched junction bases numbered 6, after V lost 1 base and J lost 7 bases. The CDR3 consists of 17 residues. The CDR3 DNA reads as TGTGCCAGCAGCTTAGGGACTAGCGGGAGAGGGGTCGGGGAGCTGTTTTTT. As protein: CASSLGTSGRGVGELFF.

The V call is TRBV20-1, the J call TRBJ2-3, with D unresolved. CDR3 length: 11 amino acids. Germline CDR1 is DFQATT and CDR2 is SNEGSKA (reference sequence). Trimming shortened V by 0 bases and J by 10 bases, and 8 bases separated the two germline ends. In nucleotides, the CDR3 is TGCAGTGCTAGAGATGTGGAAGCGCAGTATTTT. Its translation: CSARDVEAQYF.

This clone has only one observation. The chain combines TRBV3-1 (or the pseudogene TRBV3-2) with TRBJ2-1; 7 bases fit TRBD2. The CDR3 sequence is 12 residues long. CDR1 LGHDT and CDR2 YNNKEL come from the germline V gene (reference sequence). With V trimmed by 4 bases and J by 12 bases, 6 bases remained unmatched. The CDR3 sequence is CASSPSAGVQFF. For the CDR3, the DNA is TGTGCCAGCAGCCCAAGTGCGGGGGTGCAGTTCTTC.

The CDR3 protein is CASGPGDREGEQFF. The DNA of the CDR3 is TGTGCTAGTGGTCCCGGGGACAGGGAGGGTGAGCAGTTCTTC. This chain connects TRBV12-5 to TRBJ2-1; 9 nucleotides match TRBD1. V trimming: 5 bases; J trimming: 9 bases; junction bases outside the gene matches: 8. CDR1 and CDR2 from the germline V gene are LGHNT and FRNRAP. This CDR3 region has 14 residues.

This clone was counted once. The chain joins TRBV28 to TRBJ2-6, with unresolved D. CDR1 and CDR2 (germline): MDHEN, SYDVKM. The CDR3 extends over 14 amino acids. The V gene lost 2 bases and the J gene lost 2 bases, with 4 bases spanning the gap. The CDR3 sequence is CASSLTPGANVLTF. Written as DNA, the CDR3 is TGTGCCAGCAGTTTAACTCCTGGGGCCAACGTCCTGACTTTC.

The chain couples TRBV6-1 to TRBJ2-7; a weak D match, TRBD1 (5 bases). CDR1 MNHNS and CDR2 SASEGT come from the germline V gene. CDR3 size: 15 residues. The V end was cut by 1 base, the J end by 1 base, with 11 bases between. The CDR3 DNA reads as TGTGCCAGCAGTGAAGTAGGGGTAGGGTCCTACGAGCAGTACTTC. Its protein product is CASSEVGVGSYEQYF.

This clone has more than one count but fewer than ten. CDR3 amino acids: CASSLGTGNSGNTIYF. The CDR3 coding sequence is TGCGCCAGCAGCTTGGGGACAGGGAACTCTGGAAACACCATATATTTT. The rearrangement joins TRBV5-1 to TRBJ1-3; 8 nucleotides align to TRBD1. There are 16 residues in the CDR3. Germline trimming cut 0 bases from V and 0 bases from J; bases unmatched to any gene: 2. Per the germline V gene, CDR1 is SGHRS and CDR2 is YFSETQ.

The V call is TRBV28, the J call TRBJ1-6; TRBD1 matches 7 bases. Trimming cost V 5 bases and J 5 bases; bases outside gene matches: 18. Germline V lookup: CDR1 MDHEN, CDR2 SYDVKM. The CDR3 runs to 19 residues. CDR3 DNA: TGTGCCAGCAGTCCCCCTTTTGGCCAGGGGGAATCCAATAATTCACCCCTCCACTTT. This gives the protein CASSPPFGQGESNNSPLHF. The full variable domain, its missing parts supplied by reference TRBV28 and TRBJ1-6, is DVKVTQSSRYLVKRTGEKVFLECVQDMDHENMFWYRQDPGLGLRLIYFSYDVKMKEKGDIPEGYSVSREKKERFSLILESASTNQTSMYLCASSPPFGQGESNNSPLHFGNGTRLTVT.

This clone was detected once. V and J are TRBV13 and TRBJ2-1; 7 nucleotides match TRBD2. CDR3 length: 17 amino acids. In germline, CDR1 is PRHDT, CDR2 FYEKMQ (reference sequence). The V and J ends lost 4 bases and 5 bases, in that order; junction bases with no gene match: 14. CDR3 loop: CASSSRTRTSGNNEQFF. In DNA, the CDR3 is TGTGCCAGCAGCTCCCGAACACGGACTAGTGGAAACAATGAGCAGTTCTTC.

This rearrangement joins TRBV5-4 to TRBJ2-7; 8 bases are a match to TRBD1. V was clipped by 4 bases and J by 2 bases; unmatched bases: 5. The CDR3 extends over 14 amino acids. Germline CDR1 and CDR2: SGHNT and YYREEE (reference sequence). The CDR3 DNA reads TGTGCCAGCAGCACGCGGACAGGGCCCTACGAGCAGTACTTC. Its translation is CASSTRTGPYEQYF.

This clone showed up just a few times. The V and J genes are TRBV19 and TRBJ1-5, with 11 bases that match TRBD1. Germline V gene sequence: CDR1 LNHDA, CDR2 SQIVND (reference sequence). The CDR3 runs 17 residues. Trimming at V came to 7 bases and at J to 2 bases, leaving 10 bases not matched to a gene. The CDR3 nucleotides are TGTGCCAGTAAGTACGGACAGGGGGCAGGAGGCAATCAGCCCCAGCATTTT. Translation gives CASKYGQGAGGNQPQHF.

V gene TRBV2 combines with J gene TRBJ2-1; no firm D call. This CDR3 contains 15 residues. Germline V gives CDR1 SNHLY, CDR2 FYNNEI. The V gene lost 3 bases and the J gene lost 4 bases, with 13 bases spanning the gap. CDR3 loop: CASSDYSGIYNEQFF. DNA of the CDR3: TGTGCCAGCAGTGACTATAGTGGAATTTACAATGAGCAGTTCTTC.

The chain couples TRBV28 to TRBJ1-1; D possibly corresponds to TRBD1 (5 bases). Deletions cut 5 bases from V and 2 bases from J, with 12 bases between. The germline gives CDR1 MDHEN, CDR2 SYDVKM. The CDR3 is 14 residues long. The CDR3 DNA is TGTGCCAGCAGTGGGGGGACGGGTAACACTGAAGCTTTCTTT. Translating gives CASSGGTGNTEAFF.